The 11 T cell receptor beta chains in this list originate from one sample, sequenced in a study of T-cell memory formation after mild COVID-19. MiXCR, run by TCRdb on the 5' RACE reads, gives a single entry per CDR3 protein. The sample has about 340,000 distinct CDR3 sequences, approximately 15% seen once. The sample was PBMCs or a T cell subset sorted from them (not recorded which). The receptors shown here come from a man between 18 and 29 years old who had mild COVID-19 (a few samples of this study predate the infection). Cell type and time point are not known.

At least ten counts were recorded for this clonotype. V is TRBV20-1 and J is TRBJ2-6; unclear D gene. CDR1 and CDR2 (germline): DFQATT, SNEGSKA (reference sequence). The CDR3 is 13 amino acids. CDR3 residues: CIAALSGANVLTF. CDR3 sequence (DNA): TGCATCGCCGCATTATCCGGGGCCAACGTCCTGACTTTC.

The V and J genes are TRBV20-1 and TRBJ1-3; the D gene is possibly TRBD1 (5 bases). Per the germline V gene, CDR1 is DFQATT and CDR2 is SNEGSKA (reference sequence). The CDR3 extends over 16 amino acids. The ends were cut back, 6 bases at V and 0 bases at J, with 18 bases in the middle. The CDR3 bases are TGCAGTGCATACCCGGACAACTTGCTCTCTGGAAACACCATATATTTT. Its translation is CSAYPDNLLSGNTIYF.

This clonotype has only a few counts. The rearrangement joins TRBV5-5 to TRBJ1-2; D not certain. In germline, CDR1 is SGHKS, CDR2 YYEKEE (reference sequence). The length of the CDR3 is 15 residues. Trimming took off 4 bases at V and 8 bases at J, with 21 bases between the two ends. CDR3 bases: TGTGCCAGCAGCAGCGCCCGGAGGGCCGGCAGGGGCTACACCTTC. It is translated as CASSSARRAGRGYTF.

The chain carries TRBV4-1 and TRBJ1-2; no reliable D call. V was cut by 0 bases and J by 1 base, with 12 bases left in between. This CDR3 spans 16 amino acids. CDR1 and CDR2 (germline): MGHRA, YSYEKL. CDR3 in DNA: TGCGCCAGCAGCCAAGATGGTAGGGTCCGTAACTATGGCTACACCTTC. The encoded protein is CASSQDGRVRNYGYTF.

The chain has TRBV27 and TRBJ2-2; 9 bases are shared with TRBD1. The CDR3 is made up of 15 amino acids. With 5 bases clipped from V and 3 bases from J, the junction kept 4 bases outside the gene matches. From germline, CDR1 is MNHEY and CDR2 SMNVEV (reference sequence). The CDR3 coding sequence is TGTGCCAGCAGTCGCGGACAGGGGTACACCGGGGAGCTGTTTTTT. Protein product: CASSRGQGYTGELFF.

The chain employs TRBV7-9 and TRBJ1-2; weak D call: TRBD1 (6 bases). Trimming pared 4 bases from V and 4 bases from J, leaving 10 bases between. CDR1 and CDR2 (germline): SEHNR, FQNEAQ (reference sequence). The CDR3 consists of 13 residues. The CDR3 DNA sequence: TGTGCCAGCAGCTCAGGGGCCAGCTATGGCTACACCTTC. It codes for CASSSGASYGYTF.

J is TRBJ2-2 and V is TRBV7-9, with D perhaps assigned TRBD1 or TRBD2 (6 bases each). The germline V gene has CDR1 SEHNR and CDR2 FQNEAQ (reference sequence). The CDR3 sequence is 14 residues long. The V end lost 6 bases, the J end lost 9 bases, and 17 bases lay between the germline ends. CDR3 nucleotides: TGTGCCAGCAGGACGAGTGGGGGGCAACGGGAGCTGTTTTTT. Translated: CASRTSGGQRELFF.

This clonotype was seen many times. The V gene is TRBV7-6, the J gene TRBJ2-5, with 8 bases aligning to TRBD2. CDR1 and CDR2 from the germline V gene are SGHVS and FNYEAQ. The V gene end was trimmed by 5 bases and the J gene end by 1 base; junction bases not matched to a gene: 6. The CDR3 extends over 15 amino acids. The CDR3 reads CASSRGGTLQETQYF. The CDR3 coding sequence is TGTGCCAGCAGCCGCGGGGGGACCCTCCAAGAGACCCAGTACTTC.

This clonotype was recorded a few times. V and J are TRBV29-1 and TRBJ2-1, with 9 nucleotides matching TRBD1. The CDR3 loop spans 14 amino acids. Germline CDR1 SQVTM, CDR2 ANQGSEA. The V and J ends lost 5 bases and 5 bases, in that order; junction bases with no gene match: 7. The CDR3 DNA follows: TGCAGCGTTACGCGCGGGACAGGGAACAATGAGCAGTTCTTC. It codes for CSVTRGTGNNEQFF.

V is TRBV19 and J is TRBJ1-5, with D perhaps TRBD1 (6 bases). The V and J ends lost 5 bases and 0 bases respectively, with 14 bases between them. The CDR3 is made up of 16 amino acids. The V gene's germline CDR1 is LNHDA and CDR2 SQIVND (reference sequence). The DNA for the CDR3 is TGTGCCAGTAGTGCACAGGGCCCGTATAGCAATCAGCCCCAGCATTTT. Translating gives CASSAQGPYSNQPQHF.

This clonotype was picked up a small number of times. The chain combines TRBV13 with TRBJ2-2; 9 positions agree with TRBD1. Germline V lookup: CDR1 PRHDT, CDR2 FYEKMQ (reference sequence). CDR3 length: 16 residues. Trimming took 5 bases from V and 6 from J; bases not matched to a gene: 10. This CDR3 reads CASSDYRGPAPGELFF. CDR3 DNA: TGTGCCAGCAGCGATTACAGGGGGCCCGCCCCCGGGGAGCTGTTTTTT.